This T cell receptor (beta chain) was identified in a study of blood T cell repertoires in COVID-19. The wider study: Both acute and convalescent COVID-19 samples were obtained from the United States, Italy and Spain.

The repertoire was sequenced with immunoSEQ multiplex PCR; TCRdb's copy has only in-frame clones and lacks some. There are almost 250,000 clones in the sample; more than 75% occur only once, and roughly 1.7% lies in the top ten. The cohort comprised adults aged roughly 18 to 95 years residing in about two dozen US areas. Germline values: CDR1 SGHRS, CDR2 YFSETQ. With V trimmed by 1 base and J by 6 bases, 15 bases remained unmatched. This CDR3 has 17 amino acids. V is TRBV5-1 and J is TRBJ2-7; TRBD2 matches at 8 bases. The TCR comes from a woman aged 50 to 60 who had recovered from COVID-19. Sequenced: PBMCs or T cells enriched from blood (not recorded which). The CDR3 bases are TGCGCCAGCAGCTTGAGAGCGGGAGATATTAGTTCTAGCGAGCAGTACTTC. Residues: CASSLRAGDISSSEQYF.